The source of this TCR beta chain is a study of cytomegalovirus exposure and HLA in healthy donors. Study-wide results and limits: A few CMV-associated chains were confirmed in vitro to be specific for CMV antigens. Apart from CMV serostatus, no immune exposure information was available. In a later analysis, HLA-C alleles had the fewest associated TCRs, DRB1 alleles the most.

As concerns this clone: Its antigen is as yet unknown. The junction departs from germline at one end; a sequencing error may be responsible.

Donors counted as nominally healthy when sampled, yet unrecorded immune exposures were likely. In germline, CDR1 is MNHEY, CDR2 SMNVEV (reference sequence). This CDR3 spans 13 amino acids. The PCR ran on 60 Vbeta and 13 Jbeta primers. Assay: immunoSEQ multiplex PCR; the TCRdb copy retains only in-frame clones and omits some. The repertoire holds about 140,000 clones, with around 80% as singletons. Material for sequencing was PBMCs. The sequence derives from a boy between 2 and 10 years old in good health and CMV-seronegative. The rearrangement uses TRBV27 and TRBJ2-7; D unclear. This CDR3 reads CASSISPVYEQYF. The CDR3 nucleotides read TGTGCCAGCAGTATATCTCCGGTCTACGAGCAGTACTTC.